This T cell receptor beta chain was identified during a study of a mutant IDH1 vaccine in newly diagnosed glioma. Turning to the study itself: Once 4-6 weeks had passed after radiotherapy alone, vaccination started, or it started with temozolomide cycles. Patients previously underwent radiotherapy, temozolomide, or both, and most underwent both. Treated patients were approximately 60% male, approximately 40% female, mean age 40.4 years.

Produced via immunoSEQ multiplex PCR; TCRdb's table is partial and in-frame only. The sample holds roughly 25,000 clones; roughly 80% are singletons and the top ten take over 3%. The CDR3 has 15 amino acids. The V and J ends lost 4 bases and 4 bases, in that order; junction bases with no gene match: 7. Germline CDR1 and CDR2: MNHEY and SVGAGI. Worth noting for this clone: Antigen unknown.

Noted time point: week 47, end of study. Mutant IDH1 20-mer peptide, at 300 ug, made up each vaccine dose, with topical imiquimod. There were new WHO grade 3 or 4 astrocytomas in the donors, and these were IDH1-mutant and ATRX-lost. This chain connects TRBV6-5 to TRBJ1-2, with 9 positions matching TRBD1. This receptor was taken from a man between 40 and 49 years old with glioma. Some clones in this sample may be carry-over from other donors' samples. Material: PBMCs, obtained from a glioma patient whose treatment included an IDH1 peptide vaccine. The CDR3: CASSSHRGRGYGYTF. DNA of the CDR3: TGTGCCAGCAGTTCCCACAGGGGGCGCGGCTATGGCTACACCTTC.